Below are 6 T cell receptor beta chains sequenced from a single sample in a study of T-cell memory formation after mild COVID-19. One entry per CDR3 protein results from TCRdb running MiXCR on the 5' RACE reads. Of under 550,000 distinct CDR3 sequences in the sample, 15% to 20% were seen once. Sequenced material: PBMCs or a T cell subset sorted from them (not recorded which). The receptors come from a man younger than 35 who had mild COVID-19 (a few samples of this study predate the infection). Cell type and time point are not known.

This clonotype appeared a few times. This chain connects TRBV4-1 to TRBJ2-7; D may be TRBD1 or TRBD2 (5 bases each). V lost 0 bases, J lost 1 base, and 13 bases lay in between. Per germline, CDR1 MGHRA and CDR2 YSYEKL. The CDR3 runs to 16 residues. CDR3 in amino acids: CASSQDAGTGSYEQYF. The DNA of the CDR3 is TGCGCCAGCAGCCAAGACGCAGGGACGGGATCCTACGAGCAGTACTTC.

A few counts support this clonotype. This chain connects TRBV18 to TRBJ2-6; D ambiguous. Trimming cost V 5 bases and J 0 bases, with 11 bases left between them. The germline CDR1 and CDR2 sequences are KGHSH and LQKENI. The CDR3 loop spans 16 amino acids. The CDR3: CASSSGRRSGANVLTF. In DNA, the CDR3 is TGTGCCAGCTCAAGTGGACGTCGCTCTGGGGCCAACGTCCTGACTTTC. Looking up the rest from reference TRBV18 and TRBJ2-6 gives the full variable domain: NAGVMQNPRHLVRRRGQEARLRCSPMKGHSHVYWYRQLPEEGLKFMVYLQKENIIDESGMPKERFSAEFPKEGPSILRIQQVVRGDSAAYFCASSSGRRSGANVLTFGAGSRLTVL.

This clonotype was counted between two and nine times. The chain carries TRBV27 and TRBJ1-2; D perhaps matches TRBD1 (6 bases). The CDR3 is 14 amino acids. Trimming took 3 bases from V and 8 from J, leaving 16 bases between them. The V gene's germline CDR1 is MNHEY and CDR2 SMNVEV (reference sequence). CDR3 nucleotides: TGTGCCAGCAGTTTGGGGCAGGGGTATTGGGGCTACACCTTC. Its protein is CASSLGQGYWGYTF.

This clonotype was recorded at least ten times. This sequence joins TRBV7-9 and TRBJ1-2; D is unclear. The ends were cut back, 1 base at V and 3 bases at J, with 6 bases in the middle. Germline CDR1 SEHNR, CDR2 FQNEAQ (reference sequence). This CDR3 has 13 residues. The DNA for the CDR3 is TGTGCCAGCAGCTTAGAGGGCGACTATGGCTACACCTTC. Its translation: CASSLEGDYGYTF.

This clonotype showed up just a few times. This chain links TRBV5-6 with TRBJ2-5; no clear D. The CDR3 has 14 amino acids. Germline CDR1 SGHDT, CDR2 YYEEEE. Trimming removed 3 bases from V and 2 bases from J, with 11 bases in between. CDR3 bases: TGTGCCAGCAGCTATGGGCTCTCACAAGAGACCCAGTACTTC. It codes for CASSYGLSQETQYF.

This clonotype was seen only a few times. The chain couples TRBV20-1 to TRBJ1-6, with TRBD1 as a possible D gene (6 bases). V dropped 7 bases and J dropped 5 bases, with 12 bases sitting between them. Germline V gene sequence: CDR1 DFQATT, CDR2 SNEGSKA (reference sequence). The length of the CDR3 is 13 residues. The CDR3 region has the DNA TGCAGTGGATACAGGGTTCATAATTCACCCCTCCACTTT. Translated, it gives CSGYRVHNSPLHF.